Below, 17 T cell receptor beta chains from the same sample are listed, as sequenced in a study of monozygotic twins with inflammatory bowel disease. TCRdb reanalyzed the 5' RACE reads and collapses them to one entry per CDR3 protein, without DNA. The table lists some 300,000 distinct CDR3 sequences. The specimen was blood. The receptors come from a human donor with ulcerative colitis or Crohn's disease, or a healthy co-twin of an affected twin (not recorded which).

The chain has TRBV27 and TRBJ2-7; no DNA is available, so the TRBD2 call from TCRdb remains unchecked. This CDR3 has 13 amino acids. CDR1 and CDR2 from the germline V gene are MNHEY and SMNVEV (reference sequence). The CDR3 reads CASSLNRGGEQYF.

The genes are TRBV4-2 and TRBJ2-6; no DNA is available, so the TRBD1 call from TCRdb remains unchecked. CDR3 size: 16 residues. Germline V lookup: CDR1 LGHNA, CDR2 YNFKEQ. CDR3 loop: CASSLPTGAGANVLTF.

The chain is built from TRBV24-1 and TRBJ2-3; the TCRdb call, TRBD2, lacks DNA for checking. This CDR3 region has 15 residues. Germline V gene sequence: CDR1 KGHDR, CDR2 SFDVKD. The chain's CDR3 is CATSDLHRESDTQYF.

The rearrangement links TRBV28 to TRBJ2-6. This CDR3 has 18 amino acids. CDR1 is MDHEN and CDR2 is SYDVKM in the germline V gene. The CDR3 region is CASSFIRSVWSGANVLTF.

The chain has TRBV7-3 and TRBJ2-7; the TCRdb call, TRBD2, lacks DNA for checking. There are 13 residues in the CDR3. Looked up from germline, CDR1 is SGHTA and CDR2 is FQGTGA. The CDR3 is CASSLGGLDEQYF.

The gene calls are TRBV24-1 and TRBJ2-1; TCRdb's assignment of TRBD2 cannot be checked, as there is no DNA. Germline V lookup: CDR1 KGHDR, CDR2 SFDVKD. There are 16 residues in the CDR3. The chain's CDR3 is CATSDLLAGDGNEQFF.

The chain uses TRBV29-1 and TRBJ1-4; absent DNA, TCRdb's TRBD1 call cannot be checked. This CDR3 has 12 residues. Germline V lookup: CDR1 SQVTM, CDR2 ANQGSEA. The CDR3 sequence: CSWIGTNEKLFF.

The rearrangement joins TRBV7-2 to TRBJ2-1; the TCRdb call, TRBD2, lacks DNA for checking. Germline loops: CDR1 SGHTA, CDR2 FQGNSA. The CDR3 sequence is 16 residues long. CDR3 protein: CASVRPGLAGYNEQFF.

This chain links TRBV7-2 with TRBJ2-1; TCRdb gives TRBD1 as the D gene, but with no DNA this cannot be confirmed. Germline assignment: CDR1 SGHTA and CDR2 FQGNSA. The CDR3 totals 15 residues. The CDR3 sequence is CASSLALSRGNEQFF.

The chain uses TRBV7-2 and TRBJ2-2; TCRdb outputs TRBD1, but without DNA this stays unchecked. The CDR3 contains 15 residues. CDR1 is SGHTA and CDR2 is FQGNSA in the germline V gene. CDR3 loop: CASSLQGQGSGELFF.

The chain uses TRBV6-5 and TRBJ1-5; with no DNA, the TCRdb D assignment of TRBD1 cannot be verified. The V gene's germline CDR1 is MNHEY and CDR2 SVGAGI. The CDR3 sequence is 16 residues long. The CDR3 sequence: CASSYSEGLSNQPQHF.

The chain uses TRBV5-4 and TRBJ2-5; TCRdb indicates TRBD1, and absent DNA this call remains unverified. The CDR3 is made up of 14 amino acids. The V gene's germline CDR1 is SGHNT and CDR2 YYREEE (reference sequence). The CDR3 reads CASSSRRAQETQYF.

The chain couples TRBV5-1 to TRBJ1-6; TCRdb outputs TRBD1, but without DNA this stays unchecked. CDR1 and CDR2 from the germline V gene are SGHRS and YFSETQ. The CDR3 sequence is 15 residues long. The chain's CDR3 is CASSIRTGDNSPLHF.

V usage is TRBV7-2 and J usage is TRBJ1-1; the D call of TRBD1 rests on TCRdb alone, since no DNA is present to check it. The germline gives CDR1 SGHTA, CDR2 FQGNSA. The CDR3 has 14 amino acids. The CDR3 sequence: CASSPRQGVTEAFF.

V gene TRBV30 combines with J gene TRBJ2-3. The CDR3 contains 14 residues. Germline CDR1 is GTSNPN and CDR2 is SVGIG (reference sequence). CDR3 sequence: CAWSAFGSTDTQYF.

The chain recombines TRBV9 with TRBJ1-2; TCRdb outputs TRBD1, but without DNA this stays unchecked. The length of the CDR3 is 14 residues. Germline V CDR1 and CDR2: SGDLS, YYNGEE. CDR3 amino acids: CASSGTGLNYGYTF.

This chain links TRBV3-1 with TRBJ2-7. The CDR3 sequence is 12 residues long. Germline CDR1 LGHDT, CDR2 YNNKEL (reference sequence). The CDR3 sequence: CASSQEVYEQYF.